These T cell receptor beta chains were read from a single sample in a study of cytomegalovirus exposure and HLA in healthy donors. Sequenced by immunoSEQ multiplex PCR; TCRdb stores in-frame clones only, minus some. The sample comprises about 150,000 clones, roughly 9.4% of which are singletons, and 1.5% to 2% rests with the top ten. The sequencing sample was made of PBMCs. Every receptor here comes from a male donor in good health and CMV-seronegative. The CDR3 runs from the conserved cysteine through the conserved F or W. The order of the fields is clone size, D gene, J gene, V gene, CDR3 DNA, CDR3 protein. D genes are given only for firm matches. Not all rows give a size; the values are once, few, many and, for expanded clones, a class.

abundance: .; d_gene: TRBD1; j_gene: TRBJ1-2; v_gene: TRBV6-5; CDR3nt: TGTGCCAGCAGCTCAGGGGGCGGAGAAGGCTACACCTTC; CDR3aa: CASSSGGGEGYTF
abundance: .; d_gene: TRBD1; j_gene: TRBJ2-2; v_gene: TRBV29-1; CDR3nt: TGCAGCGCCGACAGGGGTGATGACACCGGGGAGCTGTTTTTT; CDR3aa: CSADRGDDTGELFF
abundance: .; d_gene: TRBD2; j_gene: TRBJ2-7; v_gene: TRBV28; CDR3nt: TGTGCCAGCAGTTGGTCTAGCGGGAGTTACGAGCAGTACTTC; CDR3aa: CASSWSSGSYEQYF
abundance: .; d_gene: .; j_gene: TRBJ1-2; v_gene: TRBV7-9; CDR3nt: TGTGCCAGCAGCCCAACTCGGGGGGCGGAACATTATGGCTACACCTTC; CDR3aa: CASSPTRGAEHYGYTF
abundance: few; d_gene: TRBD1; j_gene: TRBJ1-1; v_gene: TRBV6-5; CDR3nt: TGTGCCAGCCGGACAGGGGGCGCGGGCACTGAAGCTTTCTTT; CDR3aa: CASRTGGAGTEAFF
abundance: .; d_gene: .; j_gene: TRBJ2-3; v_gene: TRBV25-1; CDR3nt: TGTGCCAGCAGTGAAGCAAGCGAGAGCACAGATACGCAGTATTTT; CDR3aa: CASSEASESTDTQYF
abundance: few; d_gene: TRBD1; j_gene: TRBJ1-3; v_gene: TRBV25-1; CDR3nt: TGTGCCAGCAGTGGGTACAGGGGATCTGGAAACACCATATATTTT; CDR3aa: CASSGYRGSGNTIYF
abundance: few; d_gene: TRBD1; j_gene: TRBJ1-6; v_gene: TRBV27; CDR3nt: TGTGCCAGCATCCCCGACAGGGAGCAGGATTCACCCCTCCACTTT; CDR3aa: CASIPDREQDSPLHF
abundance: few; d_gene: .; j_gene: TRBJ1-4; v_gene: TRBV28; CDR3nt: TGTGCCAGCACCTCCTTTAGAGGGGCGGGGTCACATGAAAAACTGTTTTTT; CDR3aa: CASTSFRGAGSHEKLFF
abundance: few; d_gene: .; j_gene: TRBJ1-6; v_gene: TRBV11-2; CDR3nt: TGTGCCAGCAGCCCCCGGGCAGGGTCCGTCGGGTCACCCCTCCACTTT; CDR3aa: CASSPRAGSVGSPLHF
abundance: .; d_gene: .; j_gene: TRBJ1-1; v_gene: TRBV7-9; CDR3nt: TGTGCCAGCAGCTTAGGAGGGAGCACTGAAGCTTTCTTT; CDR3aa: CASSLGGSTEAFF
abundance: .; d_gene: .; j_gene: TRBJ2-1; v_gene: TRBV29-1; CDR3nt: TGCAGCGCTATCAATTCCTCCTACAATGAGCAGTTCTTC; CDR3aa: CSAINSSYNEQFF
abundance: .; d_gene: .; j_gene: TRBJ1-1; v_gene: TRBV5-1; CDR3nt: TGCGCCAGCAGCCCCACCGGGACACCGAACACTGAAGCTTTCTTT; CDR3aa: CASSPTGTPNTEAFF
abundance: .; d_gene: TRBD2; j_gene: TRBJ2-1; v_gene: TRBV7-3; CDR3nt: TGTGCCAGCAGCTCCGGGAGGAAGGGGTACAATGAGCAGTTCTTC; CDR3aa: CASSSGRKGYNEQFF
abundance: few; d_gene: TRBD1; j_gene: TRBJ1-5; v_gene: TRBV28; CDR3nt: TGTGCCAGCAGTAAGACTCGACAGGGAAATCAGCCCCAGCATTTT; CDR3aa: CASSKTRQGNQPQHF
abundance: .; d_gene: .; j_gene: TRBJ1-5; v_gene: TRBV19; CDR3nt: TGTGCCAGTAGTCTCAGCAGGGATCAGCCCCAGCATTTT; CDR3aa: CASSLSRDQPQHF
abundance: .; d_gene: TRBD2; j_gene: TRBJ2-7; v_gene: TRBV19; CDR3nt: TGTGCCAGTAGTATAGATTTATCCGGACTAGCGGGACGCGAGCAGTACTTC; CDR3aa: CASSIDLSGLAGREQYF
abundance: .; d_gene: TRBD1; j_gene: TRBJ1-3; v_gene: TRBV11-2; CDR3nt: TGTGCCAGCAGCTCGAACGACAGGGCCATATATTTT; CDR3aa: CASSSNDRAIYF
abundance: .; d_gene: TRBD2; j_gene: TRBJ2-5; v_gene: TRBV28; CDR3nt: TGTGCCAGCAGGGAGAGACTAGCCGAGGAGACCCAGTACTTC; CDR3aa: CASRERLAEETQYF
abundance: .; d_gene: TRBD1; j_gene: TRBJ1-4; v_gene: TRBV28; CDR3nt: TGTGCCAGCAGTCCCCGAGACAGGGGGCCCACTAATGAAAAACTGTTTTTT; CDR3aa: CASSPRDRGPTNEKLFF
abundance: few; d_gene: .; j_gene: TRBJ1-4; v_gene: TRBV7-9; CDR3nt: TGTGCCAGCAGCTTAAACGGTAATAATGAAAAACTGTTTTTT; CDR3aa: CASSLNGNNEKLFF
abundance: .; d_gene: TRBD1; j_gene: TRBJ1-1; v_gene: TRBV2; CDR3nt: TGTGCCAGCAGTGAGACAGGGATGAACACTGAAGCTTTCTTT; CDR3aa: CASSETGMNTEAFF
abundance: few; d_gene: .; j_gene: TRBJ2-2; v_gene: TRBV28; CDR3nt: TGTGCCGGCCTAGACAGGAACACCGGGGAGCTGTTTTTT; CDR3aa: CAGLDRNTGELFF
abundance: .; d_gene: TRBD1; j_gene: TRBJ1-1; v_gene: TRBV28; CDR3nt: TGTGCCAGCAGACAGGGGGGTGAAGCTTTCTTT; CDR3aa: CASRQGGEAFF
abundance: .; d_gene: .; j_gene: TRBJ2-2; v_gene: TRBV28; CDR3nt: TGTGCCAGCAGTTGGGCTGGCAGTTTCGGATTTGTCGCCGGGGAGCTGTTTTTT; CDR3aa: CASSWAGSFGFVAGELFF
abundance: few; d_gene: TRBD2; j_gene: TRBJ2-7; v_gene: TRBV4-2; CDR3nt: TGTGCCAGCACCCCGGGACTAGCGAGCGAGCAGTACTTC; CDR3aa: CASTPGLASEQYF
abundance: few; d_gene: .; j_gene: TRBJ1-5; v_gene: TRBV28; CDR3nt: TGTGCCAGCAGGGCGGGCAATCAGCCCCAGCATTTT; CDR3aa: CASRAGNQPQHF